The TCR beta chain under discussion was sequenced for a study of blood T cell repertoires in COVID-19. Study summary: The samples span acute and convalescent COVID-19 from the United States, Italy and Spain.

TCRdb keeps only in-frame clones here, not all; method: immunoSEQ multiplex PCR. The data hold around 20,000 clones, with about 88% observed a single time. Trimming removed 4 bases from V and 8 bases from J, with 11 bases in between. The CDR3 consists of 13 residues. Germline-derived CDR1 and CDR2 are KGHDR and SFDVKD. The chain carries TRBV24-1 and TRBJ2-1; D gene unclear. Sequences were obtained from peripheral blood. This clonotype was obtained from a human donor in a cohort sampled during active COVID-19. The donor label of this sample is uncertain. The CDR3 loop is CATSDPTGYEQFF. CDR3 DNA: TGTGCCACCAGTGACCCGACTGGCTATGAGCAGTTCTTC.